This entry lists 16 T cell receptor beta chains sequenced from one sample in a study of blood T cell repertoires in COVID-19. Only in-frame clones appear in the TCRdb table, and some are missing; sequencing was by immunoSEQ multiplex PCR. The top ten clones hold 6% to 8.5% of a sample with about 3,800 clones, around 90% of them seen once. Sequencing was carried out using peripheral blood. These receptors all come from a man in his fifties with active COVID-19.

The chain links TRBV27 to TRBJ2-1; 10 nucleotides line up with TRBD2. The ends lost 5 bases at V and 4 bases at J; junction bases unmatched: 5. Germline assignment: CDR1 MNHEY and CDR2 SMNVEV (reference sequence). This CDR3 region has 15 residues. The CDR3 sequence is CASSPAGGPYNEQFF. DNA for the CDR3: TGTGCCAGCAGTCCAGCGGGAGGGCCTTACAATGAGCAGTTCTTC.

This chain connects TRBV20-1 to TRBJ2-1, with 12 positions matching TRBD2. CDR1 is DFQATT and CDR2 is SNEGSKA in the germline V gene (reference sequence). The CDR3 runs to 14 residues. The junction had 9 bases not matched to a gene; V was cut back by 3 bases and J by 12 bases. CDR3: CSASGLAGTGVQFF. Here the CDR3 DNA reads TGCAGTGCTAGTGGACTAGCGGGAACTGGCGTGCAGTTCTTC.

The chain is built from TRBV9 and TRBJ2-1; D may be TRBD2 (6 bases). The CDR3 has 13 amino acids. The germline V and J ends were trimmed by 0 bases and 7 bases, with 8 bases remaining between them. Germline V gives CDR1 SGDLS, CDR2 YYNGEE. The CDR3 DNA reads as TGTGCCAGCAGCGTAGCGGGACTGAATGAGCAGTTCTTC. As protein: CASSVAGLNEQFF.

This clone has a single count. The CDR3 sequence: CASSLTGGPYEQYF. CDR3 nucleotide sequence: TGTGCCAGCAGTCTAACCGGGGGGCCCTACGAGCAGTACTTC. This chain connects TRBV6-2 or TRBV6-3 to TRBJ2-7, with TRBD2 as a possible D gene (7 bases). The CDR3 spans 14 residues. Per germline, CDR1 MNHEY and CDR2 SVGEGT. The germline V and J ends were trimmed by 5 bases and 2 bases, with 13 bases remaining between them.

This clone was detected a few times. This rearrangement joins TRBV27 to TRBJ2-7; D is possibly TRBD2 (6 bases). Germline CDR1 and CDR2: MNHEY and SMNVEV (reference sequence). Trimming stripped 0 bases from V and 0 bases from J, with 15 bases between. This CDR3 contains 17 residues. In DNA, the CDR3 is TGTGCCAGCAGTTTATCTTGGTGGGGGGACGTCTCCTACGAGCAGTACTTC. This gives the protein CASSLSWWGDVSYEQYF.

V and J are TRBV24-1 and TRBJ1-1; TRBD1 matches 11 bases. CDR1 is KGHDR, CDR2 SFDVKD, per germline. V shed 7 bases and J 5 bases; nucleotides not matched to a gene: 5. The CDR3 consists of 14 residues. CDR3 loop: CATRDRGRGTEAFF. CDR3 DNA: TGTGCCACCAGGGACAGGGGGCGAGGGACTGAAGCTTTCTTT.

The chain is built from TRBV27 and TRBJ1-6, with TRBD1 as a possible D gene (5 bases). From germline, CDR1 is MNHEY and CDR2 SMNVEV (reference sequence). V was trimmed by 2 bases and J by 10 bases, leaving 12 bases between them. The CDR3 covers 14 residues. CDR3 region: CASSLDTGESPLHF. The CDR3 DNA reads as TGTGCCAGCAGTTTAGACACAGGAGAGTCACCCCTCCACTTT.

The V call is TRBV11-2, the J call TRBJ2-7; 8 positions agree with TRBD2. J lost 3 bases, V lost 1 base, and 2 bases had no gene match. The CDR3 length is 14 residues. Germline CDR1 SGHAT, CDR2 FQNNGV. This CDR3 is CASSLVGTSYEQYF. For the CDR3, the DNA is TGTGCCAGCAGCTTAGTCGGGACTAGCTACGAGCAGTACTTC.

V gene TRBV4-3 combines with J gene TRBJ2-3; no clear D gene. CDR1 is LGHNA, CDR2 YSLEER, per germline. The CDR3 is made up of 13 amino acids. V lost 4 bases, J lost 2 bases, and 7 bases lay in between. CDR3 in DNA: TGCGCCAGCAGCCGAGTATTCACAGATACGCAGTATTTT. It translates to CASSRVFTDTQYF.

This clone is a singleton in its sample. The chain couples TRBV7-2 to TRBJ2-1; 7 positions match TRBD2. This CDR3 has 12 amino acids. In germline, CDR1 is SGHTA, CDR2 FQGNSA. V shed 6 bases and J 7 bases; nucleotides not matched to a gene: 3. CDR3 sequence reads: CASRLASNEQFF. CDR3 DNA sequence: TGTGCCAGCAGACTAGCGTCGAATGAGCAGTTCTTC.

The chain links TRBV10-3 to TRBJ2-2; 8 positions agree with TRBD1. The CDR3 loop spans 18 amino acids. V was pared by 6 bases and J by 3 bases, with 15 bases of the junction left unmatched. Germline V lookup: CDR1 ENHRY, CDR2 SYGVKD. The CDR3 coding sequence is TGTGCCATCAGCCGGACAGGGTACGATAATTCGGACACCGGGGAGCTGTTTTTT. Encoded protein: CAISRTGYDNSDTGELFF.

The rearrangement links TRBV27 to TRBJ1-6; maybe TRBD1 (5 bases). Germline V lookup: CDR1 MNHEY, CDR2 SMNVEV (reference sequence). V shed 0 bases and J shed 4 bases, with 10 bases lying between them. The CDR3 is 16 residues long. CDR3 protein: CASSLSGGAYNSPLHF. In nucleotides, the CDR3 is TGTGCCAGCAGTTTATCAGGCGGGGCATATAATTCACCCCTCCACTTT.

This chain uses TRBV4-2 with TRBJ2-7; 13 bases line up with TRBD2. The germline gives CDR1 LGHNA, CDR2 YNFKEQ. The CDR3 consists of 18 residues. J gave up 0 bases and V 0 bases, and 5 bases lay outside the gene matches. The CDR3, as DNA: TGTGCCAGCAGCCAAGAACTAGCGGGAGGGACAAGCTCCTACGAGCAGTACTTC. This codes for CASSQELAGGTSSYEQYF.

The CDR3 loop reads CASSLVLGSYNEQFF. The CDR3 region has the DNA TGTGCCAGCAGCTTGGTACTTGGCTCCTACAATGAGCAGTTCTTC. This chain connects TRBV5-4 to TRBJ2-1; the D is unclear. V lost 0 bases to trimming and J lost 0 bases, with 7 bases between them. Germline lookup yields CDR1 SGHNT and CDR2 YYREEE (reference sequence). This CDR3 is 15 amino acids long.

The chain uses TRBV12-3 or TRBV12-4 and TRBJ2-7; D might be TRBD2 (6 bases). This CDR3 contains 12 residues. V was trimmed by 8 bases and J by 2 bases, leaving 10 bases between them. The CDR3 is CASATGAYEQYF. The CDR3 DNA is TGTGCCAGCGCAACGGGAGCCTACGAGCAGTACTTC.

This rearrangement joins TRBV19 to TRBJ2-5; D gene unclear. The CDR3 has 13 amino acids. Trimming took 5 bases from V and 5 from J, leaving 12 bases between them. The V gene's germline CDR1 is LNHDA and CDR2 SQIVND (reference sequence). CDR3 coding DNA: TGTGCCAGTAGTCCGCGGATTGGGGAGACCCAGTACTTC. It translates to CASSPRIGETQYF.